This TCR beta chain was sequenced during a study of tumor and adjacent non-tumor tissue in lung cancer. Background on the study: Samples averaged roughly 4.2 million productive TCRbeta reads each. Findings and limits, study-wide: Tumor repertoires had a smaller top 100 clone share than normal lung. Significantly higher TCR diversity was found in tumor than normal lung.

This sample's RNA came from whole unsorted tissue. This non-tumor lung sample came from over 3 cm beyond the tumor edge. The library came from three nested PCR rounds adapted from ARM-PCR protocols. TCRdb analysed the multiplex PCR reads with MiXCR anew, one entry per CDR3 protein. The table has some 95,000 distinct CDR3 sequences, 80% seen once. About this clonotype itself: Its antigen is not known.

J was trimmed by 0 bases and V by 5 bases; bases with no gene match: 5. This CDR3 is 14 amino acids long. Germline CDR1 is DFQATT and CDR2 is SNEGSKA (reference sequence). This receptor was taken from a man in his sixties with small cell lung cancer. The sequenced sample consisted of distant non-tumor lung tissue. The J gene is TRBJ2-3, the V gene TRBV20-1, with 7 positions matching TRBD1. The CDR3 loop reads CSAYGQVSTDTQYF. In DNA form, the CDR3 reads TGCAGTGCTTACGGACAGGTTAGCACAGATACGCAGTATTTT.